The TCR beta chain under discussion was sequenced for a study of shared clonotypes between healthy human individuals (dated by TCRdb to 2020 to 2022). For context, the study as a whole: A couple of women and three men aged 18 to 49 years were included in the cohort. For each donor, CD4 naive and CD4 memory were each run on three plates, CD8 naive on two plates, and CD8 memory on one plate. To estimate repertoire size and how much clonotypes are shared between individuals, the study performed deep sequencing of blood TCR repertoires from a few healthy adults. To increase sequencing depth and limit assay-specific biases, TCR repertoire library preparation and sequencing were carried out by different laboratories using diverse techniques. Per donor, leukapheresis produced somewhere between about 0.94 and 9.5 billion PBMCs.

CDR1 and CDR2 are read off the germline V gene as LGHNA and YNFKEQ. From the cysteine through the phenylalanine, the CDR3 covers 18 amino acids. Here the CDR3 DNA is all that survives: 54 bases in frame from base 1. Clipping removes 3 bases from V and 0 bases from J, with 11 as the unmatched junction base count. The study at large found these results: Only blood was sampled, and tissue TCR repertoires likely differ from those in blood. Compared with non-shared clonotypes, clonotypes shared by all four sorted-subset donors had higher generation probabilities. Naive subsets generally had larger estimated clonotype richness than memory subsets did. When a handful of donors were compared, the shared fraction of clonotypes was about 5.5% for naive CD4, roughly 3.4% for naive CD8, 2% to 2.5% for memory CD4, and less than 0.45% for memory CD8. Based on pairwise subsampling, the degree of clonotype sharing among donors was expected to be affected by sequencing depth. The genetic and exposure-history diversity represented was limited by the small number of donors. Even with the large sequencing depth, rarefaction of the sorted-subset datasets indicated that sequencing was incomplete.

Donors were healthy HIV-negative adults with no recently reported acute infections or vaccinations. All donors were Caucasian adults living in Nashville, Tennessee, USA. CD4+ T cells were enriched by magnetic negative selection, after which naive cells were positively selected on CD45RA and the negative fraction was taken as the memory subset. Blood was collected by leukapheresis, and PBMCs were isolated by Ficoll-Histopaque density gradient centrifugation and then cryopreserved in liquid nitrogen vapor phase. Analytical flow cytometry was used to check the purity and quantity of each magnetically sorted T cell population. Genomic DNA was isolated from every sorted fraction and measured by UV absorbance on a Nanodrop 2000c. Using the deep immunoSEQ assay, TCR CDR3 regions were amplified from genomic DNA by multiplex PCR. Extracted genomic DNA from each cell subset was spread evenly across all wells of several immunoSEQ 96-well plates, with each plate serving as a replicate. For sorted subsets, 200 to 250 ng genomic DNA, equal to tens of thousands of T cell genomes, was loaded into each replicate PCR. The purified libraries were quantified using a Qubit 3.0 fluorometer, sized with a Bioanalyzer 2100, and then quantified again using the KAPA Library Quantification kit. A separate single-read 150-cycle Illumina NextSeq 550 flow cell was used to sequence each immunoSEQ 96-well plate. In the authors' own workflow: Because the immunoSEQ output held only junctional sequences and lacked quality scores, the filtering could not match the filtering applied to full-length reads. To assign V/J genes and CDR3, sequences were annotated using PyIR, a Python wrapper for IgBLAST v1.9, with IMGT germline references. Reads were removed for weak V/J assignments (E-value above 1e-6), missing CDR3, stop codons, out-of-frame junctions, or ambiguous translated residues. A V3J clonotype was defined by an identical inferred V gene, J gene, and CDR3 amino acid sequence. Percentage overlap between repertoires was calculated by dividing the number of shared unique clonotypes by the size of the smaller repertoire. Three approaches were used to assess repertoire richness: RTK rarefaction, the Chao1 estimator, and Recon v2.1 estimates of unobserved clonotypes. Generation probabilities were computed with OLGA for all TCRbeta clonotypes obtained by the gDNA method from several donors. TCRdb stores this immuneACCESS table with in-frame sequences only. Part of the clones is absent; in the studies checked, under half of the shortfall reflects unresolved V genes, and no reason is known for the rest. The V and J calls and clone size are taken from that table; D and trimming were inferred from the DNA. The sample profile shows about 2.3 million clones; about 90% of them were found once. 0.37% of the sample is in the top ten clones.

On this clone itself: The antigen this receptor binds is unknown. No quality values exist for individual bases; no much larger clone is one base distant.

The clonotype was recovered from a man aged 18 to 30 in good health. Some clones in this sample may be carry-over from other donors' samples. Source material: naive CD4+ T cells from PBMCs. The cell subset or site label for this specimen denotes: CD45RA+ positively selected. The chain joins TRBV4-2 to TRBJ2-1; TRBD2 lines up with 7 middle nucleotides. The CDR3 has the sequence CASSQGGASGSSYNEQFF. The nucleotides read TGTGCCAGCAGCCAGGGCGGGGCTAGCGGCAGCTCCTACAATGAGCAGTTCTTC.